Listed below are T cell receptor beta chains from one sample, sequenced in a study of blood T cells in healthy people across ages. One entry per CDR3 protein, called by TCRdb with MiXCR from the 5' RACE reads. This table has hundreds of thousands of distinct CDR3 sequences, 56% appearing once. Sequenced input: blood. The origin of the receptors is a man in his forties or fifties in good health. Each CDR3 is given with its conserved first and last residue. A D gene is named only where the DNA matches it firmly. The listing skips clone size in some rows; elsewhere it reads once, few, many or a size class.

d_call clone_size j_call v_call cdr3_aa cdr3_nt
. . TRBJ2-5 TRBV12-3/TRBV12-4 CASSFDRRGQETQYF TGTGCCAGCAGTTTCGACAGGCGAGGCCAAGAGACCCAGTACTTC
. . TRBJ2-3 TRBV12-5 CASGLGSKLSTDTQYF TGTGCTAGTGGTTTGGGTTCTAAGCTTAGCACAGATACGCAGTATTTT
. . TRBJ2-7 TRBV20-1 CSASLQENEQYF TGCAGTGCTAGTCTACAGGAGAACGAGCAGTACTTC
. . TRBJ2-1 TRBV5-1 CASSKLQGPIAGDEQFF TGCGCCAGCAGCAAACTTCAGGGGCCCATAGCTGGAGATGAGCAGTTCTTC
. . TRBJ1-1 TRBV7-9 CASSLEGFDTEAFF TGTGCCAGCAGCTTAGAAGGATTTGACACTGAAGCTTTCTTT
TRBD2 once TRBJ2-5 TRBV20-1 CSARPGTIQETQYF TGCAGTGCTAGACCCGGGACTATCCAAGAGACCCAGTACTTC
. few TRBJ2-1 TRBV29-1 CSVEETGTDNNEQFF TGCAGCGTTGAAGAAACCGGGACGGATAACAATGAGCAGTTCTTC
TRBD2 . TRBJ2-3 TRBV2 CASRGLAGGPASYTQYF TGTGCCAGCAGGGGACTAGCGGGGGGCCCCGCATCGTATACGCAGTATTTT
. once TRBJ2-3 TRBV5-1 CASSLGGGSGTETQYF TGCGCCAGCAGCTTGGGAGGGGGGTCTGGCACAGAGACGCAGTATTTT
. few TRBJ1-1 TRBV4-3 CASSQGPMNAEAFF TGCGCCAGCAGCCAAGGCCCTATGAACGCTGAAGCTTTCTTT
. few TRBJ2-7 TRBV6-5 CASSSGTLSYEQYF TGTGCCAGCAGTTCCGGGACGTTATCCTACGAGCAGTACTTC
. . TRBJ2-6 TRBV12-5 CASGDDLGANVLTF TGTGCTAGTGGTGACGACCTTGGGGCCAACGTCCTGACTTTC
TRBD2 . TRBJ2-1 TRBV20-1 CSATRPLAANEQFF TGCAGTGCTACGCGACCACTAGCGGCTAATGAGCAGTTCTTC
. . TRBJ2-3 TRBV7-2 CASREADTQYF TGTGCCAGTCGGGAAGCGGATACGCAGTATTTT
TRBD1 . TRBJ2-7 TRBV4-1 CASSQGGTEDNEQYF TGCGCCAGCAGCCAAGGAGGGACAGAGGACAATGAGCAGTACTTC
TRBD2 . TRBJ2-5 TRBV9 CASSGGGFQETQYF TGTGCCAGCAGCGGGGGGGGTTTCCAAGAGACCCAGTACTTC
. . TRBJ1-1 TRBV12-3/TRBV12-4 CASSLGVGKGSEAFF TGTGCCAGCAGTTTAGGGGTAGGCAAAGGGTCTGAAGCTTTCTTT
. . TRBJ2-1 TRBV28 CASGSFQFF TGTGCCAGTGGATCGTTTCAGTTCTTC
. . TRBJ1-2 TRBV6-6 CASSTRDFYGYTF TGTGCCAGCAGTACCCGGGACTTCTATGGCTACACCTTC
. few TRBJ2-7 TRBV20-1 CSARGRTVYEQYF TGCAGTGCTAGAGGCAGGACGGTCTACGAGCAGTACTTC
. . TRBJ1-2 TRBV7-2 CASSPSPEHGYTF TGTGCCAGCAGCCCTAGCCCAGAACATGGCTACACCTTC
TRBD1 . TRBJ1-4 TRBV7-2 CASSYRQGGEKLFF TGTGCCAGCAGCTATAGACAGGGTGGTGAAAAACTGTTTTTT
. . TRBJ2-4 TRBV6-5 CASSYGGYSDEAKNIQYF TGTGCCAGCAGTTACGGGGGATACAGCGACGAGGCCAAAAACATTCAGTACTTC
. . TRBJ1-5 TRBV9 CASSQGHNQPQHF TGTGCCAGCTCCCAGGGACACAATCAGCCCCAGCATTTT
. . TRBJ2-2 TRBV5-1 CASSLAVTANMNTGELFF TGCGCCAGCAGCTTGGCAGTGACAGCCAACATGAACACCGGGGAGCTGTTTTTT
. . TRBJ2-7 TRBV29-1 CSVEGTRGSSTYEQYF TGCAGCGTTGAAGGTACTCGGGGGTCTTCAACCTACGAGCAGTACTTC
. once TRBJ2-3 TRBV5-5 CASSLVGVGYTDTQYF TGTGCCAGCAGCTTGGTTGGGGTCGGTTACACAGATACGCAGTATTTT
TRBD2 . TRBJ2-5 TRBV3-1 CASSQGLASSYKETQYF TGTGCCAGCAGCCAGGGACTAGCCTCCTCCTACAAGGAGACCCAGTACTTC